The entry below describes one T cell receptor (beta chain). Other nucleotide sequences from this sample produce the same CDR3. The data were taken from a study of CD8+ T cells in alopecia areata. Extracted RNA was reverse transcribed into cDNA, the sequencing template. Profiling relied on immunoSEQ multiplex PCR, and the TCRdb table lists in-frame clones only, not all of them. The sample yields some 130,000 clones, 45% to 65% seen once. Trimming took off 3 bases at V and 6 bases at J, with 12 bases between the two ends. Germline values: CDR1 LGHNA, CDR2 YSLEER. This CDR3 contains 13 residues. This receptor was identified in a human donor with alopecia areata. The chain carries TRBV4-3 and TRBJ2-7; perhaps TRBD1 as D (6 bases). The sample consisted of CD4+ T cells sorted from blood, taken at week 0. The CDR3 loop is CASSQEQGAEQYF. The CDR3 coding sequence is TGCGCCAGCAGCCAGGAACAGGGCGCCGAGCAGTACTTC.